This T cell receptor beta chain was recovered during a study of graft-versus-host responses after intestinal transplantation (dated by TCRdb to the early 2020s). Regarding the research as a whole: Multivisceral, liver-intestinal, or isolated intestinal transplants were received by the recipients. Every recipient was given anti-thymocyte globulin induction, followed by roughly 3 years of maintenance tacrolimus and steroids. After intestinal transplantation, graft-versus-host and host-versus-graft alloreactive T cell clones in the graft, circulation and bone marrow were tracked using bulk TCR-beta CDR3 sequencing. To identify alloreactive clones, pre-transplant mixed lymphocyte reaction products were sequenced and then compared with unstimulated pre-transplant donor and recipient T cells. The cohort enrolled 24 intestinal transplant recipients including one retransplant, and a few patients lacking pretransplant specimens were excluded. A peak of at least 4% donor T cells among recipient peripheral blood mononuclear cells was the definition used for donor T cell macrochimerism. Rather than going through the commercial service, samples from a few later patients were sequenced in-house on an Illumina MiSeq and processed with MiXCR. Findings and caveats that apply to the study as a whole: Patients with donor T cell macrochimerism had high GvH to HvG T cell clonal ratios in their allografts. The relatively low number and heterogeneity of intestinal transplant patients limited the conclusions. GvH clones were detected in recipient bone marrow, and some appeared earlier in ileal mucosa or blood, consistent with an intestinal mucosal origin. Early after transplant, declines in HvG clones were associated with peak levels of circulating GvH clones.

Preparation of the library involved the immunoSEQ multiplex PCR assay. In most patients, genomic DNA was isolated using the Qiagen DNeasy Blood and Tissue Kit and sent frozen to Adaptive Biotechnologies for TCR sequencing. For most patients, genomic DNA was subjected to high-throughput TCR-beta CDR3 sequencing by Adaptive Biotechnologies. On the authors' methods: TCR sequencing data for approximately 17 patients were retrieved from Adaptive's ImmunoSEQ software; a few other patients were processed with MiXCR and VDJtools. To correct CD4 versus CD8 sorting errors, sequences present in both subsets at a frequency ratio below 5:1 were removed. Because the origin of CDR3 nucleotide sequences shared between donor and recipient could not be assigned, those sequences were removed. Alloreactive clones required at least 2-fold expansion over unstimulated cells and minimum CFSE-low frequency of 0.002% (template counts) or 0.001% (read counts). Mappable clones were those detected in sequenced pre-transplant spleen, lymph node, or MLR CFSE-low populations of the donor or recipient. Cumulative frequency of alloreactive clones was calculated as a percentage of all sequences weighted by copy number. Not all clones reach the TCRdb copy of this immuneACCESS table, which keeps in-frame sequences only. Checked studies attribute under half of the gap to unresolved V genes and leave the rest unexplained. V, J and clone size are taken as reported in that table, and D and trimming were inferred from the DNA itself. For this sample there are some 10,000 clones; just under 30% appear just once. Jointly, the top ten make up around 3% of the sample.

Taken with the paper, the label for time point translates to: cells obtained before transplantation from donor or recipient. Mixed lymphocyte reactions plated 200,000 CFSE-labeled pre-transplant responders with 200,000 irradiated violet-dye-labeled stimulators and were cultured for 6 days. After the mixed lymphocyte reaction, proliferating CD3+CD4+CFSE-low and CD3+CD8+CFSE-low responder cells were FACS-sorted on a BD Influx sorter. The germline V gene encodes CDR1 LNHDA and CDR2 SQIVND (reference sequence). The CDR3 goes from the cysteine to the phenylalanine over 15 residues. Only CDR3 DNA is held: 45 bases, read in frame from base 1. V and J lose 6 bases and 0 bases, and a span of 13 bases separates them. A single count supports this clone. The input lacks base qualities; no much larger clone sits a single base away.

This clonotype was obtained from a human patient who received an intestinal transplant. Recombination joined TRBV19 with TRBJ2-3; the D gene could be TRBD1 or TRBD2, each one agreeing over 5 bases. The input for sequencing was alloreactive CD4+ T cells from a mixed lymphocyte reaction culture, taken before intestinal transplant. The label giving this sample's cell subset or site can be read as: CFSE-low proliferating T cells sorted from approximately 6-day pre-transplant mixed lymphocyte reaction (GvH or HvG direction). The base sequence is TGTGCCAGTAGATGGGGCAGGACTAGCACAGATACGCAGTATTTT. This translates into CASRWGRTSTDTQYF.